This T cell receptor beta chain was identified in a study of cytomegalovirus exposure and HLA in healthy donors. Study-wide background: Unique TCRs numbering approximately 81 million, obtained from HLA-typed donors, made up an early data release.

It was healthy bone marrow donors who served as donors. PCR primers comprised 60 Vbeta and 13 Jbeta primers. TCRdb keeps only in-frame clones here, not all; method: immunoSEQ multiplex PCR. The sample lists over 150,000 clones, roughly 77% occurring once. Study-wide findings and caveats: Likely technical artifact: a cluster of highly shared sequence variants. Apart from CMV serostatus, no immune exposure information was available.

On this clone itself: Its antigen is undetermined.

This receptor was identified in a man aged 50-60 years in good health and CMV-seropositive. The sequenced material came from PBMCs.

The CDR3 bases are TGTGCCAGCAGTTACAGGGGTCCCCGCCTCTTGAACACTGAAGCTTTCTTT. Translation: CASSYRGPRLLNTEAFF. This chain uses TRBV5-6 with TRBJ1-1, with TRBD1 matching 7 bases. J was trimmed by 0 bases and V by 5 bases; bases with no gene match: 13. The CDR3 runs 17 residues. Germline-derived CDR1 and CDR2 are SGHDT and YYEEEE.